The following is a TCR beta chain sequence with its context. The identical CDR3 is also encoded by other nucleotide sequences in the sample. This entry is derived from a study of blood T cell repertoires in COVID-19. Across the study: Material from acute and convalescent COVID-19 was sourced from the United States, Italy and Spain. Sources were T cells, B-cell-depleted T cells, or PBMCs; the material itself was cDNA or gDNA.

Repertoires were generated with immunoSEQ multiplex PCR, while TCRdb's copy carries only in-frame clones and drops some. The data contain 250,000 or so clones, around 87% of them singletons. Cohort 3 recovered donors had two negative PCRs, clearance, or symptom resolution. V lost 6 bases and J 4 bases, leaving 9 bases between the germline ends. This CDR3 comprises 13 residues. Germline V gene sequence: CDR1 MNHEY, CDR2 SVGAGI. The chain couples TRBV6-5 to TRBJ1-4; possibly TRBD1 for D (6 bases). This receptor was obtained from a woman between 45 and 65 years old who had recovered from COVID-19. Material for sequencing was PBMCs or T cells enriched from blood (not recorded which). Here the CDR3 DNA reads TGTGCCAGCAGCAGGACAGTTAATGAAAAACTGTTTTTT. This sequence encodes CASSRTVNEKLFF.